A single sample gave rise to the 12 T cell receptor beta chains below, sequenced in a study of T-cell memory formation after mild COVID-19. TCRdb re-derived calls from the 5' RACE reads in MiXCR, one entry per CDR3 protein. The sample records some 68,000 distinct CDR3 sequences, roughly a sixth being singletons. The sequenced sample consisted of PBMCs or a T cell subset sorted from them (not recorded which). These TCRs come from an adult woman who had mild COVID-19 (a few samples of this study predate the infection). Cell type and time point are not known.

This clonotype was observed many times. J is TRBJ2-5 and V is TRBV4-1; D possibly uses TRBD1 or TRBD2 (5 bases each). V was pared by 1 base and J by 6 bases, with 12 bases between. Germline CDR1 is MGHRA and CDR2 is YSYEKL. The CDR3 consists of 14 residues. CDR3: CASSQVGTSKTQYF. The CDR3 bases are TGCGCCAGCAGCCAAGTGGGGACCAGTAAGACCCAGTACTTC.

This clonotype was observed a handful of times. The chain carries TRBV5-1 and TRBJ2-2; perhaps TRBD2 as D (5 bases). Trimming took off 4 bases at V and 6 bases at J, with 13 bases between the two ends. The CDR3 length is 14 residues. Germline V gene data show CDR1 as SGHRS and CDR2 as YFSETQ. CDR3 in amino acids: CASSPDFVAGELFF. CDR3 DNA sequence: TGCGCCAGCAGCCCGGACTTTGTTGCCGGGGAGCTGTTTTTT.

This clonotype came up a few times. The J gene is TRBJ2-1, the V gene TRBV12-3 or TRBV12-4; 8 bases agree with TRBD2. CDR3 length: 14 residues. V gave up 7 bases and J gave up 7 bases; unmatched junction bases: 9. CDR3 protein: CASTLGLAGNEQFF. The CDR3 region has the DNA TGTGCCAGCACCCTCGGGCTAGCGGGTAATGAGCAGTTCTTC.

This clonotype was found a few times. The chain links TRBV6-5 to TRBJ2-7; D perhaps matches TRBD2 (6 bases). This CDR3 is 16 amino acids long. Germline V lookup: CDR1 MNHEY, CDR2 SVGAGI. Trimming removed 2 bases from V and 3 bases from J, with 17 bases in between. CDR3: CASSYTYTRGYYEQYF. In nucleotides, the CDR3 is TGTGCCAGCAGTTACACTTATACGCGGGGATACTACGAGCAGTACTTC.

This clonotype was found once. This chain joins TRBV29-1 and TRBJ1-1; D is ambiguous. V was trimmed by 4 bases and J by 6 bases, leaving 9 bases between them. The CDR3 sequence is 11 residues long. Per the germline V gene, CDR1 is SQVTM and CDR2 is ANQGSEA. Here the CDR3 DNA reads TGCAGCGTTGTAGTTGGACCTGAAGCTTTCTTT. Translation: CSVVVGPEAFF. The full variable domain, its missing parts supplied by reference TRBV29-1 and TRBJ1-1, is SAVISQKPSRDICQRGTSLTIQCQVDSQVTMMFWYRQQPGQSLTLIATANQGSEATYESGFVIDKFPISRPNLTFSTLTVSNMSPEDSSIYLCSVVVGPEAFFGQGTRLTVV.

This clonotype was seen more than once but under ten times. V and J are TRBV18 and TRBJ1-2; D remains unclear. This CDR3 has 16 residues. CDR1 is KGHSH, CDR2 LQKENI, per germline. V was trimmed by 2 bases and J by 5 bases, leaving 18 bases between them. The CDR3 is CASSPSTWGALYGYTF. The DNA of the CDR3 is TGTGCCAGCTCACCAAGTACCTGGGGAGCCCTTTATGGCTACACCTTC.

This clonotype came up a few times. This chain joins TRBV20-1 and TRBJ2-7; no reliable D call. Between the trimmed V and J ends, which lost 3 bases and 4 bases, there was a span of 7 bases. CDR3 length: 11 residues. Germline assignment: CDR1 DFQATT and CDR2 SNEGSKA (reference sequence). Written as DNA, the CDR3 is TGCAGTGCTAGGATGGGATACGAGCAGTACTTC. It specifies CSARMGYEQYF.

The rearrangement joins TRBV5-1 to TRBJ2-7, with 9 bases matching TRBD2. V dropped 3 bases and J dropped 1; count of bases not matched to a gene: 8. The CDR3 loop spans 16 amino acids. Germline assignment: CDR1 SGHRS and CDR2 YFSETQ. The CDR3 DNA sequence: TGCGCCAGCAGCTCCGGGGCTAGCGGGGATTCCTACGAGCAGTACTTC. Protein: CASSSGASGDSYEQYF.

The chain employs TRBV6-5 and TRBJ2-2, with D possibly being TRBD1 (7 bases). The germline CDR1 and CDR2 sequences are MNHEY and SVGAGI. The length of the CDR3 is 16 residues. The germline V and J ends were trimmed by 0 bases and 4 bases, with 12 bases remaining between them. CDR3 sequence: CASSYSRGAGTGELFF. The CDR3 nucleotides are TGTGCCAGCAGTTACTCCAGGGGGGCCGGCACCGGGGAGCTGTTTTTT.

This clonotype has a handful of counts. The chain uses TRBV7-9 and TRBJ1-2; D is undetermined. V was trimmed by 5 bases and J by 6 bases, leaving 16 bases between them. The CDR3 contains 14 residues. CDR1 and CDR2 (germline): SEHNR, FQNEAQ (reference sequence). The CDR3 nucleotides are TGTGCCAGCAGCACGCTCGGGGAGGCTAATGGCTACACCTTC. Amino acids: CASSTLGEANGYTF.

J is TRBJ2-2 and V is TRBV11-2, with 10 positions matching TRBD1. Germline V CDR1 and CDR2: SGHAT, FQNNGV. CDR3 length: 18 amino acids. Trimming at V came to 1 base and at J to 1 base, leaving 6 bases not matched to a gene. CDR3 DNA sequence: TGTGCCAGCAGCTTAGGGCGGACAGGGGGGGAGAACACCGGGGAGCTGTTTTTT. Translating it yields CASSLGRTGGENTGELFF.

There are a few counts of this clonotype. The chain couples TRBV24-1 to TRBJ2-3; TRBD1 matches 12 bases. Unmatched junction bases numbered 17, after V lost 5 bases and J lost 0 bases. Germline assignment: CDR1 KGHDR and CDR2 SFDVKD. CDR3 length: 21 amino acids. This chain's CDR3 is CATSGPGTGGRGPASTDTQYF. The DNA for the CDR3 is TGTGCCACCAGTGGACCCGGGACAGGGGGCCGAGGACCGGCTAGCACAGATACGCAGTATTTT.